This T cell receptor beta chain was profiled in a study of OX40 agonist ivuxolimab in advanced cancers. With regard to this clone: Its antigen remains unknown.

V was pared by 5 bases and J by 3 bases, with 8 bases between. Germline loops: CDR1 SGHVS, CDR2 FQNEAQ. The CDR3 has 12 residues. Broader study findings: CD8+ T cells averaged more expanded clones than CD4+. Among the least clonally expanded were partial responders at 0.1-3.0 mg/kg.

Sequencing used immunoSEQ multiplex PCR; TCRdb keeps in-frame clones, though not all of them. The sample shows 95,000 to 100,000 clones, roughly 91% of them seen only once. The investigators sampled blood at baseline, at cycle 4 day 1, and at cycle 7 day 1. The clonotype originates from an adult with an advanced solid tumor such as melanoma, head and neck, liver or kidney cancer. This specimen consisted of CD4+ or CD8+ T cells sorted from blood, obtained in a trial of the OX40 agonist ivuxolimab. The V gene is TRBV7-8, the J gene TRBJ2-7, with D unresolved. This CDR3 reads CASSHSHYEQYF. DNA for the CDR3: TGTGCCAGCAGCCACAGCCACTACGAGCAGTACTTC.